This T cell receptor (beta chain) is from a study of T cells in tuberculosis. Looking at the study overall: IGRA-negative adolescents, IGRA-positive adolescents with latent tuberculosis and adults with active tuberculosis formed this South African cohort. General study points: Selection depended on which cryopreserved specimens were available. GMM-specific TCRs were nearer to active tuberculosis alpha repertoires, suggesting expansion. Using the GMM-specific repertoire gave around 90% accuracy versus about 64% with motifs.

Comments on this clone: Its specificity is not known.

J lost 5 bases, V lost 5 bases, and 8 bases had no gene match. Per germline, CDR1 SGHRS and CDR2 YFSETQ. This CDR3 spans 15 amino acids. Measured with immunoSEQ multiplex PCR; TCRdb has only the in-frame clones, and not every one. The sample has about 25,000 clones, about 95% seen once. Source material: PBMCs. The receptor comes from a donor aged 10-35 years with latent tuberculosis or without tuberculosis infection. The rearrangement joins TRBV5-1 to TRBJ1-1, with 11 bases that match TRBD1. The chain's CDR3 is CASSSLGQGETEAFF. The CDR3 DNA reads as TGCGCCAGCAGTTCCCTGGGACAGGGGGAAACTGAAGCTTTCTTT.